This T cell receptor beta chain appears in the sequencing data of a study of blood T cell repertoires in COVID-19 (dated by TCRdb to 2018 to 2020). For context, the study as a whole: The collaborator samples originated in the United States, Italy and Spain and spanned the acute and convalescent phases of COVID-19. The prospective study material was composed of cDNA or gDNA derived from T cells, B-cell-depleted T cells, or PBMCs. Deeply sampled blood TCRbeta repertoires from subjects exposed to, actively infected with, or recovered from COVID-19 were included in the dataset. The repertoires were released in a freely available public database meant as a resource for research on the immune response to SARS-CoV-2. The samples were drawn from the first 160 participants of the ongoing ImmuneRACE study and from 950 to 1,500 subjects provided by 6 global collaborators. A de-identified subject ID, COVID-19 status, age in years and sex were almost always included in the sample metadata. Where available, HLA class I and class II types were taken from metadata supplied by the sample provider and were not determined by assay-based typing.

The immunoSEQ Assay, a bias-controlled multiplex PCR, was used to amplify TCRbeta CDR3 regions from genomic DNA. As for the original processing: The number of nucleated cells in each sample was estimated from the amplification of reference gene primers within the assay. To quantify the absolute abundance of each unique TCRbeta CDR3 rearrangement, sequence reads were collapsed and filtered. For each sample, productive Simpson clonality was calculated as the square root of Simpson's diversity index over productive rearrangements. TCRdb retrieved this table from immuneACCESS and kept in-frame rearrangements only. Not all clones are present; in checked studies, unresolved V genes account for under half, and no reason is known for the remainder. The V and J calls and clone size are taken from that table; D and trimming were inferred from the DNA. The sample profile shows 250,000 or so clones; about 89% of them were found once. Of the sample, roughly 8% falls within the top ten clones.

The collaborating institutions used their own protocols to collect whole blood in K2EDTA tubes. For TCRbeta analysis, collaborators shipped samples as frozen whole blood, isolated PBMCs, or DNA extracted from either of those sample types. Spanning cysteine to phenylalanine, the CDR3 consists of 16 amino acids. The CDR3 DNA has 48 bases and is translated from base 1. A distance of 16 bases separates the germline ends of V and J, which lose 5 bases and 0 bases respectively. The germline V gene (reference sequence) provides CDR1 MNHEY and CDR2 SMNVEV. General findings and caveats noted by the study authors: Clinical and demographic metadata were provided uncurated, with the amount varying by source and participant.

This clone appeared a single time. What antigen it recognizes has not been identified. No much larger clone exists at a distance of one base, and base qualities are not known. Sequenced material: peripheral blood. The chain was built from TRBV27 and TRBJ1-1; a tentative D call is TRBD1 (6 bases match). The clonotype was recovered from a man in his forties with active or convalescent COVID-19. The bases read TGTGCCAGCAGTGTCGAGGGGACAATCCTGAACACTGAAGCTTTCTTT. Its protein is CASSVEGTILNTEAFF.